This T cell receptor (beta chain) was observed in a study of regulatory T cells in long-lasting Graves disease. Study summary: Newly diagnosed Graves' patients had under 3 months of antithyroid drugs. Study-level findings and limits: Persistent patients had a count of shared public clonotypes (over 2,500) that exceeded that of new patients (around 910). Persistent disease preferred TRBV28, TRBJ1-2 and TRBJ2-5.

This clonotype was observed a handful of times. What it recognizes is unknown. The authors built TCR beta libraries using iRepertoire HTBI primers and Arm-PCR of CDR3 regions. One entry per CDR3 protein, called by TCRdb with MiXCR from the multiplex PCR reads. This sample has 510,000 or so distinct CDR3 sequences; around 12% occur once, and the top ten carry 8.9%. The time point is: newly diagnosed GD, antithyroid drugs for less than 3 months. There was RNA extracted from PBMCs, and the TCR library was made from it. Trimming cost V 1 base and J 6 bases, with 9 bases left between them. Germline values: CDR1 SGHTA, CDR2 FQGNSA. This CDR3 is 13 amino acids long. In addition, the sample was reused for a study of T cells in Graves' hyperthyroidism and ophthalmopathy. That paper notes: Model predictions of ophthalmopathy came a median approximately seven months before onset.

The clonotype was recovered from a woman in her 30s with Graves disease. The sample here was peripheral blood mononuclear cells (PBMCs), taken at new diagnosis, from a patient treated with antithyroid drugs. The rearrangement joins TRBV7-2 to TRBJ1-1, with D unclear. CDR3 amino acids: CASSLGRRPEAFF. CDR3 DNA: TGTGCCAGCAGCTTAGGCAGGCGCCCTGAAGCTTTCTTT.